The 24 T cell receptor beta chains below were found in one sample sequenced in a study of human versus mouse CDR3 diversity and MHC coevolution. TCRdb's table, derived via immunoSEQ multiplex PCR, lists solely in-frame clones and lacks some. Of 80,000 or so clones in the sample, 90% to 95% were seen once. Sequenced sample: naive CD4+ T cells from blood. Described subset: CD45RO-negative CD62L-positive naive CD4 T cells. Source of these receptors: a person aged 30-69 years in good health.

The chain joins TRBV7-9 to TRBJ1-1; D call uncertain. The germline V gene encodes CDR1 SEHNR and CDR2 FQNEAQ (reference sequence). Deletions cut 6 bases from V and 1 base from J, with 21 bases between. The CDR3 consists of 17 residues. The CDR3 coding sequence is TGTGCCAGCAGTTTAAGGTTGACGGGAAATAAGAACACTGAAGCTTTCTTT. As protein: CASSLRLTGNKNTEAFF.

V gene TRBV4-3 combines with J gene TRBJ2-7; TRBD1 agrees at 9 bases. Germline CDR1 is LGHNA and CDR2 is YSLEER. The CDR3 totals 18 residues. J lost 0 bases, V lost 1 base, and 10 bases had no gene match. The CDR3 coding sequence is TGCGCCAGCAGCCAAGGTAATACCGGGACAGGGTCCTCCTACGAGCAGTACTTC. It specifies CASSQGNTGTGSSYEQYF.

V and J are TRBV14 and TRBJ1-1; maybe TRBD1 (6 bases). The CDR3 consists of 16 residues. CDR1 SGHDN and CDR2 FVKESK come from the germline V gene. V was trimmed by 4 bases and J by 1 base, leaving 16 bases between them. The CDR3 here is CASSPWGPFRNTEAFF. As DNA, the CDR3 is TGTGCCAGCAGCCCGTGGGGGCCCTTCCGGAACACTGAAGCTTTCTTT.

The chain links TRBV30 to TRBJ2-1, with TRBD2 matching over 9 bases. This CDR3 is 15 amino acids long. Germline CDR1 and CDR2: GTSNPN and SVGIG (reference sequence). J gave up 4 bases and V 3 bases, and 7 bases lay outside the gene matches. DNA for the CDR3: TGTGCCTGGAGCGTTGGGCTAGCGGGATACAATGAGCAGTTCTTC. As protein: CAWSVGLAGYNEQFF.

The chain is built from TRBV27 and TRBJ2-2, with 9 bases matching TRBD2. With V trimmed by 7 bases and J by 7 bases, 4 bases remained unmatched. The germline V gene has CDR1 MNHEY and CDR2 SMNVEV (reference sequence). CDR3 length: 13 residues. The CDR3, as DNA: TGTGCCAGCAATCCGACTAGCGGCGGGGAGCTGTTTTTT. Amino acid sequence: CASNPTSGGELFF.

The V call is TRBV4-3, the J call TRBJ1-5; D not resolved. V lost 0 bases and J lost 9, with 9 bases in between. Per the germline V gene, CDR1 is LGHNA and CDR2 is YSLEER. This CDR3 comprises 13 residues. This CDR3 is CASSQDSGRPQHF. The DNA for the CDR3 is TGCGCCAGCAGCCAAGATTCGGGAAGGCCCCAGCATTTT.

The gene calls are TRBV7-2 and TRBJ1-4, with a weak D call TRBD1 (5 bases). This CDR3 spans 15 amino acids. Germline V lookup: CDR1 SGHTA, CDR2 FQGNSA. V lost 1 base and J lost 3, with 9 bases in between. This chain's CDR3 is CASSLGGRSNEKLFF. The CDR3, as DNA: TGTGCCAGCAGCTTAGGGGGCAGGTCTAATGAAAAACTGTTTTTT. Filled out from reference TRBV7-2 and TRBJ1-4, the complete variable domain reads GAGVSQSPSNKVTEKGKDVELRCDPISGHTALYWYRQSLGQGLEFLIYFQGNSAPDKSGLPSDRFSAERTGGSVSTLTIQRTQQEDSAVYLCASSLGGRSNEKLFFGSGTQLSVL.

This chain joins TRBV19 and TRBJ2-1, with TRBD1 identical over 11 bases. This CDR3 has 15 residues. The germline V gene encodes CDR1 LNHDA and CDR2 SQIVND (reference sequence). J was trimmed by 7 bases and V by 5 bases; bases with no gene match: 7. For the CDR3, the DNA is TGTGCCAGTAGTCTCACCGGGACAGGGGGAAATGAGCAGTTCTTC. It encodes CASSLTGTGGNEQFF.

J is TRBJ1-1 and V is TRBV7-3; D ambiguous. V lost 5 bases to trimming and J lost 3 bases, with 16 bases between them. Germline CDR1 and CDR2: SGHTA and FQGTGA. The length of the CDR3 is 15 residues. The CDR3 spells CASSPTFRSDTEAFF. The CDR3, as DNA: TGTGCCAGCAGCCCTACGTTTCGCTCGGACACTGAAGCTTTCTTT. The full variable domain, rest sourced from reference TRBV7-3 and TRBJ1-1, is GAGVSQTPSNKVTEKGKYVELRCDPISGHTALYWYRQSLGQGPEFLIYFQGTGAADDSGLPNDRFFAVRPEGSVSTLKIQRTERGDSAVYLCASSPTFRSDTEAFFGQGTRLTVV.

The rearrangement uses TRBV4-3 and TRBJ2-7; D is unresolved. Germline CDR1 and CDR2: LGHNA and YSLEER. CDR3 length equals 14 residues. Trimming left V 0 bases short and J 1 base short, with 7 bases between. This CDR3 reads CASSQESVSYEQYF. Here the CDR3 DNA reads TGCGCCAGCAGCCAAGAGTCGGTATCCTACGAGCAGTACTTC.

V usage is TRBV7-2 and J usage is TRBJ2-7, with 15 nucleotides matching TRBD2. Trimming at V came to 4 bases and at J to 4 bases, leaving 8 bases not matched to a gene. CDR3 length equals 17 residues. The V gene's germline CDR1 is SGHTA and CDR2 FQGNSA. The CDR3 nucleotides read TGTGCCAGCAGCTCGAGACCGGGACTAGCGGGGGGATACGAGCAGTACTTC. It yields the protein CASSSRPGLAGGYEQYF.

This clone was observed once. This chain links TRBV19 with TRBJ2-5; 11 bases are a match to TRBD2. The DNA end is a closer match to TRBJ2-7, so the J assignment may be wrong. Germline CDR1 reads LNHDA; CDR2 reads SQIVND (reference sequence). CDR3 length: 15 amino acids. This CDR3 is CASSIGLAGSYEQYF. DNA for the CDR3: TGTGCCAGTAGTATAGGACTAGCGGGATCCTACGAGCAGTACTTC.

The CDR3 protein is CASSSWTRTNEKLFF. Here the CDR3 DNA reads TGTGCCAGCAGCAGCTGGACACGAACTAATGAAAAACTGTTTTTT. V is TRBV7-9 and J is TRBJ1-4; tentative D call: TRBD1 (5 bases). CDR1 and CDR2 from the germline V gene are SEHNR and FQNEAQ (reference sequence). The CDR3 sequence is 15 residues long. V gave up 5 bases and J gave up 1 base, with 11 bases separating them.

The chain couples TRBV7-9 to TRBJ2-5; 7 bases align to TRBD1. The CDR3 length is 14 residues. Trimming at V came to 3 bases and at J to 5 bases, leaving 6 bases not matched to a gene. The germline gives CDR1 SEHNR, CDR2 FQNEAQ (reference sequence). The CDR3 sequence is CASSFRQGRETQYF. CDR3 bases: TGTGCCAGCAGCTTTAGACAGGGTAGGGAGACCCAGTACTTC.

This sequence joins TRBV18 and TRBJ1-1; D is unresolved. The CDR3 spans 13 residues. Germline values: CDR1 KGHSH, CDR2 LQKENI. Trimming pared 3 bases from V and 5 bases from J, leaving 10 bases between. The DNA of the CDR3 is TGTGCCAGCTCACCGGCTGGGGAGACTGAAGCTTTCTTT. Translation gives CASSPAGETEAFF.

About this clone: The same CDR3 is also encoded by other DNA sequences in this sample. V is TRBV7-2 and J is TRBJ2-7; 11 nucleotides align to TRBD2. The CDR3 loop spans 15 amino acids. Germline CDR1 SGHTA, CDR2 FQGNSA. V dropped 5 bases and J dropped 6; count of bases not matched to a gene: 9. CDR3 sequence (DNA): TGTGCCAGCAGCCCCTTAGCGGGAGGGCGGGGCGAGCAGTACTTC. This gives the protein CASSPLAGGRGEQYF.

This clone is a singleton in its sample. V and J are TRBV6-5 and TRBJ2-5; 10 bases line up with TRBD1. CDR3 length: 14 residues. The germline CDR1 and CDR2 sequences are MNHEY and SVGAGI. V dropped 5 bases and J dropped 13; count of bases not matched to a gene: 13. The CDR3 DNA is TGTGCCAGCAGTCCCCGGGACAGGGGCCGGGGGCGGTACTTC. Its protein is CASSPRDRGRGRYF.

The chain has TRBV30 and TRBJ2-7; possibly TRBD1 for D (5 bases). The germline CDR1 and CDR2 sequences are GTSNPN and SVGIG (reference sequence). The V end was cut by 0 bases, the J end by 0 bases, with 9 bases between. This CDR3 has 14 amino acids. CDR3 DNA: TGTGCCTGGAGTGTACGAACAGGCTCCTACGAGCAGTACTTC. Residues: CAWSVRTGSYEQYF.

The rearrangement uses TRBV28 and TRBJ2-1; 11 bases agree with TRBD2. The length of the CDR3 is 16 residues. In germline, CDR1 is MDHEN, CDR2 SYDVKM. V was pared by 5 bases and J by 7 bases, with 10 bases of the junction left unmatched. CDR3 residues: CASSPPTSGKWNEQFF. The CDR3 coding sequence is TGTGCCAGCAGTCCCCCGACTAGCGGGAAATGGAATGAGCAGTTCTTC.

The chain uses TRBV11-3 and TRBJ2-1; weak D call: TRBD2 (6 bases). The CDR3 contains 15 residues. Trimming took off 5 bases at V and 8 bases at J, with 19 bases between the two ends. Germline V gives CDR1 SGHNT, CDR2 YENEEA. The CDR3 protein is CASSPVSGGVHEQFF. For the CDR3, the DNA is TGTGCCAGCAGCCCCGTTAGCGGCGGGGTCCATGAGCAGTTCTTC.

This clone was picked up one time. This chain joins TRBV19 and TRBJ1-5; possible D gene TRBD1, 6 bases. The CDR3 sequence is 17 residues long. V was pared by 1 base and J by 0 bases, with 13 bases between. Per germline, CDR1 LNHDA and CDR2 SQIVND (reference sequence). In DNA form, the CDR3 reads TGTGCCAGTAGTATAGGAAGCGGACAGATTAGCAATCAGCCCCAGCATTTT. Amino acid sequence: CASSIGSGQISNQPQHF.

This chain links TRBV6-5 with TRBJ2-1; no firm D call. The germline V gene has CDR1 MNHEY and CDR2 SVGAGI. The germline V and J ends were trimmed by 7 bases and 0 bases, with 7 bases remaining between them. This CDR3 has 13 residues. CDR3 amino acids: CASNRASYNEQFF. For the CDR3, the DNA is TGTGCCAGCAACCGAGCCTCCTACAATGAGCAGTTCTTC.

The chain links TRBV28 to TRBJ2-1; the match to TRBD2 covers 13 bases. Germline V lookup: CDR1 MDHEN, CDR2 SYDVKM. Unmatched junction bases numbered 6, after V lost 4 bases and J lost 12 bases. The CDR3 totals 14 residues. This CDR3 reads CASSWRTSGSWQFF. The CDR3 DNA follows: TGTGCCAGCAGTTGGCGGACTAGCGGGAGCTGGCAGTTCTTC.

CDR3 amino acids: CASSYSHRGPTEAFF. CDR3 DNA: TGTGCCAGCAGTTACTCCCACAGGGGTCCCACTGAAGCTTTCTTT. The chain is built from TRBV6-5 and TRBJ1-1; 7 positions match TRBD1. The CDR3 sequence is 15 residues long. The J segment lost 4 bases and the V segment lost 0 bases, leaving 5 bases of the junction unmatched. From germline, CDR1 is MNHEY and CDR2 SVGAGI.